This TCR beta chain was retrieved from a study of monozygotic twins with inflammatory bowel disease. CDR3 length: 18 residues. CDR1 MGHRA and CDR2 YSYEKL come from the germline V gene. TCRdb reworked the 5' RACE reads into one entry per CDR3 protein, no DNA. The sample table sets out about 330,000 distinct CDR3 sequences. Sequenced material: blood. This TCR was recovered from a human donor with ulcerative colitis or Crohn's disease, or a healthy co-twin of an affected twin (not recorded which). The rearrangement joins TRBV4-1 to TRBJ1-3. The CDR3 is CASSQGRISNSTGNTIYF.